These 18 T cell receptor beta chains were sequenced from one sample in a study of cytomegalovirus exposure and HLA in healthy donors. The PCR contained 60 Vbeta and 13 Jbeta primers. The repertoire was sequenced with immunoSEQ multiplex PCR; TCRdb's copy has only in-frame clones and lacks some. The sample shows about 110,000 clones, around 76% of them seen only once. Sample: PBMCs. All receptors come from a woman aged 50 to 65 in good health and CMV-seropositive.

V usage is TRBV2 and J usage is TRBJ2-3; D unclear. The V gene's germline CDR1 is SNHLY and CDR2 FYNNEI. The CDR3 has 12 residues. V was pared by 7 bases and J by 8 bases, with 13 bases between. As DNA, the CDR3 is TGTGCCAGCACCAGCGCCTACCCTACGCAGTATTTT. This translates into CASTSAYPTQYF. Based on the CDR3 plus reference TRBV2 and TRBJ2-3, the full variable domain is EPEVTQTPSHQVTQMGQEVILRCVPISNHLYFYWYRQILGQKVEFLVSFYNNEISEKSEIFDDQFSVERPDGSNFTLKIRSTKLEDSAMYFCASTSAYPTQYFGPGTRLTVL.

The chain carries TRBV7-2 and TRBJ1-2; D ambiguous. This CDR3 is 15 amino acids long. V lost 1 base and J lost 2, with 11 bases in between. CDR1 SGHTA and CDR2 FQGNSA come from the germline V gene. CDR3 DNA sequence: TGTGCCAGCAGCTTAGAGTACGGGTCCAACTATGGCTACACCTTC. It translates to CASSLEYGSNYGYTF.

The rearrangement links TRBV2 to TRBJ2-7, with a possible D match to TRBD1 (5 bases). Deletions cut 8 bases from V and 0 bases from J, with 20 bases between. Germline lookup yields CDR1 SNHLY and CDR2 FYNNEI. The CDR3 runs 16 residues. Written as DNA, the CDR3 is TGTGCCAGCGCCCGATTTAGTACAGGCAGCTCCTACGAGCAGTACTTC. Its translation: CASARFSTGSSYEQYF. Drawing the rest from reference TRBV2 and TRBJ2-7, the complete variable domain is EPEVTQTPSHQVTQMGQEVILRCVPISNHLYFYWYRQILGQKVEFLVSFYNNEISEKSEIFDDQFSVERPDGSNFTLKIRSTKLEDSAMYFCASARFSTGSSYEQYFGPGTRLTVT.

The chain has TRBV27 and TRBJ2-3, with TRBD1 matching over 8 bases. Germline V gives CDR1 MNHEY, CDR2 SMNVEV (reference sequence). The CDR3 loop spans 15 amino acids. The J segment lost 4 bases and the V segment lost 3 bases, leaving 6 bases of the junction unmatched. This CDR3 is CASSFGQGAPDTQYF. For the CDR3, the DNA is TGTGCCAGCAGTTTTGGGCAGGGGGCTCCAGATACGCAGTATTTT.

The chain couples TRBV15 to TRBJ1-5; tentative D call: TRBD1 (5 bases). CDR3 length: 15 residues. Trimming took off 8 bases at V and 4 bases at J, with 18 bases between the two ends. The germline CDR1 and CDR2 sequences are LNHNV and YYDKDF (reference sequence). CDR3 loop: CATRAGQFRNQPQHF. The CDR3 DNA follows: TGTGCCACCCGAGCGGGGCAGTTTCGGAATCAGCCCCAGCATTTT.

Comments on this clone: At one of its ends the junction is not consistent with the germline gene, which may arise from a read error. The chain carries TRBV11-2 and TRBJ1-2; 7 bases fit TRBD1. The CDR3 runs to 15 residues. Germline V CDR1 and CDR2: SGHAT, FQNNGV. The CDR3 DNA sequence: TGTGCCAGCAGCTCCGACAGGGTTTCCCACTATGGCCACACCTTC. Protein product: CASSSDRVSHYGHTF.

The DNA of the CDR3 is TGTGCCTGGAGTGTACTCGCCTCCGGCTCTGGAAACACCATATATTTT. This sequence encodes CAWSVLASGSGNTIYF. The J gene is TRBJ1-3, the V gene TRBV30; no clear D. Germline-derived CDR1 and CDR2 are GTSNPN and SVGIG (reference sequence). With 0 bases removed from V and 0 bases from J, the gap between germline ends came to 12 bases. The CDR3 spans 16 residues.

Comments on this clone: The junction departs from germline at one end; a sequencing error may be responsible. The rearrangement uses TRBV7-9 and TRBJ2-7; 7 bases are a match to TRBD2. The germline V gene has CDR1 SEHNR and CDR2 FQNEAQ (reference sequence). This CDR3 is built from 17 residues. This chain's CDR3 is CSSSFNPKRGLTYEQYF. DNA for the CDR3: TGTTCCAGCAGCTTCAACCCGAAGCGGGGCCTAACCTACGAGCAGTACTTC.

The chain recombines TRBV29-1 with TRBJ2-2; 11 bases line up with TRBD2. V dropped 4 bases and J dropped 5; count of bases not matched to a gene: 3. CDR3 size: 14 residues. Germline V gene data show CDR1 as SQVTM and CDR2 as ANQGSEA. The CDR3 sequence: CSVASGGRTGELFF. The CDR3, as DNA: TGCAGCGTTGCTAGCGGGGGGCGAACCGGGGAGCTGTTTTTT.

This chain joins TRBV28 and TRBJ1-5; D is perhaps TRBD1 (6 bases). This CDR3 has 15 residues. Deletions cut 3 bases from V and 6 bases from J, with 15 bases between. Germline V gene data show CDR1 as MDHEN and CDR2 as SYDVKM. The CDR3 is CASSFLGAQGQPQHF. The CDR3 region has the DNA TGTGCCAGCAGTTTCTTGGGGGCGCAGGGTCAGCCCCAGCATTTT. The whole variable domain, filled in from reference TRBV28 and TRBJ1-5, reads DVKVTQSSRYLVKRTGEKVFLECVQDMDHENMFWYRQDPGLGLRLIYFSYDVKMKEKGDIPEGYSVSREKKERFSLILESASTNQTSMYLCASSFLGAQGQPQHFGDGTRLSIL.

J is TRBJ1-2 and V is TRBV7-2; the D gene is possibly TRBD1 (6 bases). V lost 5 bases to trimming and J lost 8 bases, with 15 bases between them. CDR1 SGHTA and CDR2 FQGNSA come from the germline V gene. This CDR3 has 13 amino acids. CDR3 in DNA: TGTGCCAGCAGCGCAACAGGGTCTTGGGGCTACACCTTC. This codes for CASSATGSWGYTF.

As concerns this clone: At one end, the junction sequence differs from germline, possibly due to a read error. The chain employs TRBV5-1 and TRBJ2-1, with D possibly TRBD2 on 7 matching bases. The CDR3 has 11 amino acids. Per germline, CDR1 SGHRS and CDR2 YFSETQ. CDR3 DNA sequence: TGCGCCAGCAGCTCCGGGACAAGCGGGATCTTC. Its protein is CASSSGTSGIF. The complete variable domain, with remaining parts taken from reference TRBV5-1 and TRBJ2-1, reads KAGVTQTPRYLIKTRGQQVTLSCSPISGHRSVSWYQQTPGQGLQFLFEYFSETQRNKGNFPGRFSGRQFSNSRSEMNVSTLELGDSALYLCASSSGTSGIFGPGTRLTVL.

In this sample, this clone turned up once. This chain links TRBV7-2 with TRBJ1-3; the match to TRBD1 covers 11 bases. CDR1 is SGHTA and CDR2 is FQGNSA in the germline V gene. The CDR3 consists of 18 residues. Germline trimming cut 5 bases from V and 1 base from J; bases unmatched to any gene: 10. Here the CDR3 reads CASSPGQGARGSGNTIYF. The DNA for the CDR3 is TGTGCCAGCAGCCCCGGACAGGGGGCTCGTGGATCTGGAAACACCATATATTTT.

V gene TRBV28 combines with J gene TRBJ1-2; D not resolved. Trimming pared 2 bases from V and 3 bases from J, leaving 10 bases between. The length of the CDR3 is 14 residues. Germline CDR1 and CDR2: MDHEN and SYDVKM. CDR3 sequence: CASSLMTLYYGYTF. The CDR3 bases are TGTGCCAGCAGTTTAATGACACTTTACTATGGCTACACCTTC.

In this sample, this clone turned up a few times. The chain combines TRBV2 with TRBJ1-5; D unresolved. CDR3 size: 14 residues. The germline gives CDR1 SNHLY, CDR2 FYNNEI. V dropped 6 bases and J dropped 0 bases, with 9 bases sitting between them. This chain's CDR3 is CASRRGNSNQPQHF. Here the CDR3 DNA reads TGTGCCAGCAGGCGGGGAAATAGCAATCAGCCCCAGCATTTT. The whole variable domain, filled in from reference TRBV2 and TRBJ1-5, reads EPEVTQTPSHQVTQMGQEVILRCVPISNHLYFYWYRQILGQKVEFLVSFYNNEISEKSEIFDDQFSVERPDGSNFTLKIRSTKLEDSAMYFCASRRGNSNQPQHFGDGTRLSIL.

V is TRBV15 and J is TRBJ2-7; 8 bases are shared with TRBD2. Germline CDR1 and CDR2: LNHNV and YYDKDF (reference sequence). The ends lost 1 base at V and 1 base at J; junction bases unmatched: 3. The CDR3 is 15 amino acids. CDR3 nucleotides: TGTGCCACCAGCAGAGCGACTAGCGCGTCCTACGAGCAGTACTTC. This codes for CATSRATSASYEQYF.

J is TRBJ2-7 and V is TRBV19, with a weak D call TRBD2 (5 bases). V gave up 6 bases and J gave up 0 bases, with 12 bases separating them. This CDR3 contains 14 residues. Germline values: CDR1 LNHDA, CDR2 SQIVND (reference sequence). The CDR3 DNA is TGTGCCAGTAGGGATACGGGGTACTCCTACGAGCAGTACTTC. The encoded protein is CASRDTGYSYEQYF.

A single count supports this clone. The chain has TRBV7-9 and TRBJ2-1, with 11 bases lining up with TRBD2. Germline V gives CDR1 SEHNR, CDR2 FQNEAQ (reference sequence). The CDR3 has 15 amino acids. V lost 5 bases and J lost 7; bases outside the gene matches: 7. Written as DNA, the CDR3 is TGTGCCAGCAGCCCCAGTGGACTAGCGGGTAATGAGCAGTTCTTC. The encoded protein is CASSPSGLAGNEQFF.